These 17 T cell receptor beta chains were all obtained from the same sample, sequenced in a study of OX40 agonist ivuxolimab in advanced cancers. Method: immunoSEQ multiplex PCR; TCRdb's copy keeps in-frame clones and lacks some. This repertoire shows about 70,000 clones, over 70% found once; its top ten account for about 5%. Here the sequenced sample was CD4+ or CD8+ T cells sorted from blood, taken in a trial of the OX40 agonist ivuxolimab. All receptors come from an adult with an advanced solid tumor such as melanoma, head and neck, liver or kidney cancer.

The genes are TRBV4-2 and TRBJ1-1, with D perhaps TRBD1 (6 bases). The CDR3 runs to 15 residues. Trimming pared 0 bases from V and 3 bases from J, leaving 11 bases between. Germline lookup yields CDR1 LGHNA and CDR2 YNFKEQ. In nucleotides, the CDR3 is TGTGCCAGCAGCCAAGATCTAGGGGGATACACTGAAGCTTTCTTT. It codes for CASSQDLGGYTEAFF.

The gene calls are TRBV18 and TRBJ2-2, with D unclear. CDR1 and CDR2 from the germline V gene are KGHSH and LQKENI. V lost 5 bases to trimming and J lost 3 bases, with 13 bases between them. The CDR3 is 15 residues long. The CDR3 nucleotides read TGTGCCAGCTCAAGACAACATTTGGACACCGGGGAGCTGTTTTTT. Encoded protein: CASSRQHLDTGELFF. Looking up the rest from reference TRBV18 and TRBJ2-2 gives the full variable domain: NAGVMQNPRHLVRRRGQEARLRCSPMKGHSHVYWYRQLPEEGLKFMVYLQKENIIDESGMPKERFSAEFPKEGPSILRIQQVVRGDSAAYFCASSRQHLDTGELFFGEGSRLTVL.

V usage is TRBV5-1 and J usage is TRBJ1-1; 7 positions match TRBD1. V lost 8 bases and J lost 1; bases outside the gene matches: 8. Germline CDR1 is SGHRS and CDR2 is YFSETQ. The CDR3 totals 14 residues. The CDR3 coding sequence is TGCGCCAGTCGTACCGGGGACAGGAACACTGAAGCTTTCTTT. It specifies CASRTGDRNTEAFF.

DNA for the CDR3: TGTGCCAGCAGTTACGATTGGGTCACTGAAGCTTTCTTT. It codes for CASSYDWVTEAFF. The chain recombines TRBV6-5 with TRBJ1-1, with no clear D. V lost 2 bases and J lost 4, with 8 bases in between. Germline V gene data show CDR1 as MNHEY and CDR2 as SVGAGI. The CDR3 sequence is 13 residues long.

This chain links TRBV4-1 with TRBJ2-6; possibly TRBD1 for D (5 bases). V gave up 4 bases and J gave up 2 bases, with 9 bases separating them. Germline V gives CDR1 MGHRA, CDR2 YSYEKL. CDR3 length equals 15 residues. CDR3 residues: CASSLGHAGANVLTF. As DNA, the CDR3 is TGCGCCAGCAGCCTAGGACATGCTGGGGCCAACGTCCTGACTTTC.

J is TRBJ1-2 and V is TRBV19, with D hard to call. The CDR3 totals 12 residues. CDR1 and CDR2 (germline): LNHDA, SQIVND (reference sequence). Between the trimmed V and J ends, which lost 5 bases and 8 bases, there was a span of 12 bases. CDR3 coding DNA: TGTGCCAGTAGTCCGGACGCTGGCGGCTACACCTTC. Protein product: CASSPDAGGYTF.

The chain has TRBV27 and TRBJ1-5; unclear D gene. This CDR3 comprises 13 residues. In germline, CDR1 is MNHEY, CDR2 SMNVEV (reference sequence). Trimming left V 1 base short and J 4 bases short, with 5 bases between. CDR3 region: CASSLWPNQPQHF. CDR3 bases: TGTGCCAGCAGTTTATGGCCAAATCAGCCCCAGCATTTT.

The chain employs TRBV4-1 and TRBJ1-2, with D uncertain. Trimming took 1 base from V and 7 from J, leaving 10 bases between them. The CDR3 totals 13 residues. Germline V lookup: CDR1 MGHRA, CDR2 YSYEKL. The CDR3 region has the DNA TGCGCCAGCAGCCAAGGCGAGGGAACTGGCTACACCTTC. This translates into CASSQGEGTGYTF.

The chain links TRBV5-1 to TRBJ2-1, with 11 bases fitting TRBD2. Germline CDR1 and CDR2: SGHRS and YFSETQ. The CDR3 has 15 residues. The junction had 5 bases not matched to a gene; V was cut back by 4 bases and J by 5 bases. The CDR3 spells CASSHGTSGNNEQFF. As DNA, the CDR3 is TGCGCCAGCAGCCACGGGACTAGCGGAAACAATGAGCAGTTCTTC.

This clone was observed a handful of times. The sample contains more than one DNA sequence encoding this CDR3. The rearrangement joins TRBV5-1 to TRBJ2-1; 8 positions agree with TRBD1. The CDR3 runs 15 residues. Germline loops: CDR1 SGHRS, CDR2 YFSETQ. With V trimmed by 4 bases and J by 1 base, 4 bases remained unmatched. CDR3 sequence (DNA): TGCGCCAGCAGCCTGGGACAGGTTTCCTACAATGAGCAGTTCTTC. Translating it yields CASSLGQVSYNEQFF.

This sequence joins TRBV6-5 and TRBJ2-1, with 10 nucleotides matching TRBD2. CDR3 length: 14 amino acids. Germline-derived CDR1 and CDR2 are MNHEY and SVGAGI. V gave up 6 bases and J gave up 4 bases; unmatched junction bases: 3. The CDR3 loop reads CASRQRGGYNEQFF. The DNA for the CDR3 is TGTGCCAGCAGGCAGCGGGGGGGGTACAATGAGCAGTTCTTC.

The chain combines TRBV10-1 with TRBJ1-1, with D uncertain. Trimming removed 6 bases at V and 1 base at J, with 9 bases between. Per the germline V gene, CDR1 is WNHNN and CDR2 is SYGVQD (reference sequence). The length of the CDR3 is 13 residues. This chain's CDR3 is CASRRDGNTEAFF. The DNA of the CDR3 is TGCGCCAGCAGAAGAGACGGGAACACTGAAGCTTTCTTT.

CDR3 DNA: TGTGCCAGCTCGTCCAAGCGACAGGGGGCTGGAAACACCATATATTTT. Protein product: CASSSKRQGAGNTIYF. V gene TRBV18 combines with J gene TRBJ1-3; 9 bases are a match to TRBD1. Trimming cost V 6 bases and J 2 bases; bases outside gene matches: 8. The CDR3 totals 16 residues. The germline gives CDR1 KGHSH, CDR2 LQKENI.

The chain carries TRBV5-4 and TRBJ2-1; 7 bases fit TRBD1. The CDR3 runs to 14 residues. Per germline, CDR1 SGHNT and CDR2 YYREEE (reference sequence). V lost 2 bases and J lost 9; bases outside the gene matches: 8. The DNA of the CDR3 is TGTGCCAGCAGCTTAAACAGGGGTTTCGGTGAGCAGTTCTTC. This codes for CASSLNRGFGEQFF.

The chain links TRBV29-1 to TRBJ2-5; 7 bases align to TRBD1. The CDR3 is made up of 15 amino acids. J was trimmed by 0 bases and V by 4 bases; bases with no gene match: 8. Per the germline V gene, CDR1 is SQVTM and CDR2 is ANQGSEA. CDR3 DNA sequence: TGCAGCGTTGTTTCCGGGACAGTGTACCAAGAGACCCAGTACTTC. It specifies CSVVSGTVYQETQYF.

This clone was seen just once. The V and J genes are TRBV6-6 and TRBJ2-5; unclear D gene. The CDR3 runs to 13 residues. Trimming took off 2 bases at V and 4 bases at J, with 8 bases between the two ends. Per germline, CDR1 MNHNY and CDR2 SVGAGI (reference sequence). CDR3 sequence reads: CASSYLGAETQYF. CDR3 in DNA: TGTGCCAGCAGTTACCTGGGCGCAGAGACCCAGTACTTC.

This chain links TRBV10-3 with TRBJ1-2, with a weak D call TRBD1 (5 bases). Germline values: CDR1 ENHRY, CDR2 SYGVKD. V lost 0 bases and J 2 bases, leaving 7 bases between the germline ends. This CDR3 has 14 residues. This CDR3 reads CAISESGTNYGYTF. As DNA, the CDR3 is TGTGCCATCAGTGAGTCTGGGACGAACTATGGCTACACCTTC.